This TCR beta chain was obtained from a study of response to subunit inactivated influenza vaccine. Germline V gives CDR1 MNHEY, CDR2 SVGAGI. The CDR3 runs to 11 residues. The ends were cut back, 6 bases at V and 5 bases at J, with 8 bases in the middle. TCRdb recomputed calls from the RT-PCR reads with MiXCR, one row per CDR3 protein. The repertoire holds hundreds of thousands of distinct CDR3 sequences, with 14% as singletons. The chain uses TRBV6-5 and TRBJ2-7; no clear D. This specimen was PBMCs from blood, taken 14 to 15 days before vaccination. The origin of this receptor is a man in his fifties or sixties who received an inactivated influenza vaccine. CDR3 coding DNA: TGTGCCAGCAGCTGGTCGGACGAGCAGTACTTC. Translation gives CASSWSDEQYF.